This T cell receptor beta chain comes out of a study of T-cell reconstitution after alpha-beta-depleted transplantation in children. The CDR3 runs to 15 residues. J was trimmed by 5 bases and V by 0 bases; bases with no gene match: 4. Germline V gene data show CDR1 as MNHEY and CDR2 as SVGEGT. Preparation of the TCRbeta library was carried out with unique molecular identifiers. MiXCR, run by TCRdb on the PCR reads, gives a single entry per CDR3 protein. The sample contains roughly 500,000 distinct CDR3 sequences, over 25% of which appear only once. Here the sequenced sample was PBMCs from the stem cell graft donor, taken from the stem cell graft. This rearrangement joins TRBV6-2 or TRBV6-3 to TRBJ1-1, with 9 bases aligning to TRBD1. This TCR derives from a human donor who donated a stem cell graft to a child with aplastic anemia. CDR3 region: CASSYSTGGLTEAFF. In DNA form, the CDR3 reads TGTGCCAGCAGTTACTCGACAGGGGGTTTAACTGAAGCTTTCTTT.